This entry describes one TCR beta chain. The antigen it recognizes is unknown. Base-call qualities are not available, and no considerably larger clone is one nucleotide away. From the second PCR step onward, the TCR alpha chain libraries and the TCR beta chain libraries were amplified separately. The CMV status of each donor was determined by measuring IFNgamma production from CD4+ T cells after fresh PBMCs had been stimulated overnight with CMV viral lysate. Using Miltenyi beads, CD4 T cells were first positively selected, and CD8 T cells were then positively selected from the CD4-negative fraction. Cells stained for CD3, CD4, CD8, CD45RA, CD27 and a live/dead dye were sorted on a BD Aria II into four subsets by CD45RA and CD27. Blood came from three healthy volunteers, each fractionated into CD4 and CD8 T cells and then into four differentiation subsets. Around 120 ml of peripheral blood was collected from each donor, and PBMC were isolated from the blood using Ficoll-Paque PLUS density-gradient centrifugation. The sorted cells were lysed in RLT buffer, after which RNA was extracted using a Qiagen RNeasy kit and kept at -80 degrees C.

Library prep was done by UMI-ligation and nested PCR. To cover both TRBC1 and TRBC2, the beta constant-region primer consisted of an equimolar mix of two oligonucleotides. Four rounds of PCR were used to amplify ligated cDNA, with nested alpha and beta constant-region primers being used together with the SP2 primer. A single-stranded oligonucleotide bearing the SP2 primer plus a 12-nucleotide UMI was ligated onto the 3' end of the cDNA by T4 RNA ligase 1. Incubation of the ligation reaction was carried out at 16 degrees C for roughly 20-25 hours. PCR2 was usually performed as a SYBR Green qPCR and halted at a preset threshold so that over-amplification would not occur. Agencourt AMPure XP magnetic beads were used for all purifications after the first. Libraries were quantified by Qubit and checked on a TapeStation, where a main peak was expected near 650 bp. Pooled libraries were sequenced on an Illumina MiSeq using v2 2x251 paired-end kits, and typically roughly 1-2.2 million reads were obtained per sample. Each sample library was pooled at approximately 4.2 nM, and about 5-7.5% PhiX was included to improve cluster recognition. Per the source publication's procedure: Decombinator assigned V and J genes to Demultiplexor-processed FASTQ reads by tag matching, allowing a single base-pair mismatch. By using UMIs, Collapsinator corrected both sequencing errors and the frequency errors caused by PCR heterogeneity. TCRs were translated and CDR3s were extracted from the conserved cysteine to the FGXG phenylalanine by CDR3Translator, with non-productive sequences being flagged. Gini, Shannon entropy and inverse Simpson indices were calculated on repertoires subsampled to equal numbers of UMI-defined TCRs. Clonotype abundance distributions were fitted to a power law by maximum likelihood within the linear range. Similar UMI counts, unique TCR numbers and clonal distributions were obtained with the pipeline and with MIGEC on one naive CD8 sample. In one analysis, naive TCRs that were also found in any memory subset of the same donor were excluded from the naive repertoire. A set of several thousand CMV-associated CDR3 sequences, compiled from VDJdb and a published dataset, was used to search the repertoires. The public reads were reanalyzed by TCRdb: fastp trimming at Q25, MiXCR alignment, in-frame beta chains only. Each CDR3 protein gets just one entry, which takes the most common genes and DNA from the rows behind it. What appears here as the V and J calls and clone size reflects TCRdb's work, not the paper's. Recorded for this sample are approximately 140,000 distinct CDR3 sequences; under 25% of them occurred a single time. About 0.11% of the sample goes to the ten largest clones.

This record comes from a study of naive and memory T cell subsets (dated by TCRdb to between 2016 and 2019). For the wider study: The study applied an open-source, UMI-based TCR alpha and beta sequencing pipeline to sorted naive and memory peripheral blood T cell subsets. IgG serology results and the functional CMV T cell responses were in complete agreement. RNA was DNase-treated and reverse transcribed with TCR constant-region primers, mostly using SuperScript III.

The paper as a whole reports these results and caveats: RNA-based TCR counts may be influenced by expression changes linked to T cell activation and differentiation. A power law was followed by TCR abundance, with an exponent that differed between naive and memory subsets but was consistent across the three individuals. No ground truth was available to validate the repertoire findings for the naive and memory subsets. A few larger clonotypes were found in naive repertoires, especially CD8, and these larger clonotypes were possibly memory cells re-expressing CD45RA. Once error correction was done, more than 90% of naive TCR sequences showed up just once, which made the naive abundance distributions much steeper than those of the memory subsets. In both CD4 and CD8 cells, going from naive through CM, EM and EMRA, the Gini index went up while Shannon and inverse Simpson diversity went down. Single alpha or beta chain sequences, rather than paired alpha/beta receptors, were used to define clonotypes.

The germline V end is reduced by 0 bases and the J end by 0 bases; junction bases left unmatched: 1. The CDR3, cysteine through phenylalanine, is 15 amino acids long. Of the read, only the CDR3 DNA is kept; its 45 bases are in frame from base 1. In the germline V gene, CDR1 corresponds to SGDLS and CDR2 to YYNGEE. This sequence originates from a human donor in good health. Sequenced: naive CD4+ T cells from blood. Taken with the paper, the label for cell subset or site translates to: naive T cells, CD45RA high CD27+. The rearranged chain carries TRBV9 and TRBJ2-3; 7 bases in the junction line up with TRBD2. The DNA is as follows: TGTGCCAGCAGCGTAGCTAGCGGAAGCACAGATACGCAGTATTTT. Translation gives CASSVASGSTDTQYF. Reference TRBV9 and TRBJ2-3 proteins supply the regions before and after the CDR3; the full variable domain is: DSGVTQTPKHLITATGQRVTLRCSPRSGDLSVYWYQQSLDQGLQFLIQYYNGEERAKGNILERFSAQQFPDLHSELNLSSLELGDSALYFCASSVASGSTDTQYFGPGTRLTVL.